The clone carrying this TCR beta chain was observed a few times. Its target is unknown. Lactation, pregnancy, other autoimmune disease or uncontrolled infection excluded patients. Clinicians diagnosed patients from clinical symptoms, serum thyroxine and TRAb, thyroid ultrasound and orbital computed tomography. The data derive from a study of T cells in Graves' hyperthyroidism and ophthalmopathy. Study-wide findings and caveats: Most clonotypes expanded in thyroid above 0.001 were likewise present in blood.

The CDR3 sequence is 16 residues long. With V trimmed by 1 base and J by 5 bases, 8 bases remained unmatched. Germline V gives CDR1 MGHRA, CDR2 YSYEKL. TCR beta CDR3 region amplification was performed from RNA transcripts. An initial round of RT-PCR targeting the TCR CDR3 relied on the HTBI primer set. TCRdb reanalysed the multiplex PCR reads using MiXCR and keeps one entry per CDR3 protein. This table holds about 500,000 distinct CDR3 sequences, approximately 15% found once. The source is a woman between 18 and 30 years old with Graves' hyperthyroidism. V gene TRBV4-1 combines with J gene TRBJ2-1; 7 positions agree with TRBD2. Sequencing used blood. The CDR3 protein is CASSQGPRGGNNEQFF. The DNA for the CDR3 is TGCGCCAGCAGCCAAGGCCCCCGCGGGGGTAACAATGAGCAGTTCTTC.